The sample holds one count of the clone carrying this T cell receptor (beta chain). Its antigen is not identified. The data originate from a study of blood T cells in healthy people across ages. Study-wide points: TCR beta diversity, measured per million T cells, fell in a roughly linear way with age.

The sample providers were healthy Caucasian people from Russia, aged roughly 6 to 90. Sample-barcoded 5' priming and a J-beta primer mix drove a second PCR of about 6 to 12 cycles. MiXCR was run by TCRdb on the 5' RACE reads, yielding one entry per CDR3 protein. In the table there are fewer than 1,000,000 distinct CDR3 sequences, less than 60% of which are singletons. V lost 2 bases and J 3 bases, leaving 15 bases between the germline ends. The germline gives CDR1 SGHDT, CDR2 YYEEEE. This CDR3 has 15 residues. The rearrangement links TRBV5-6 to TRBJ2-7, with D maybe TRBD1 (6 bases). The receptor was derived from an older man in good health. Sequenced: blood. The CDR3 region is CASSFQQGHDYEQYF. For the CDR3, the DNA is TGTGCCAGCAGCTTTCAACAGGGACACGACTACGAGCAGTACTTC.